This TCR beta chain derives from a study of lung T cells in sarcoidosis with Löfgren's syndrome. V was cut by 4 bases and J by 1 base, with 9 bases left in between. The CDR3 loop spans 13 amino acids. Looked up from germline, CDR1 is SGHNT and CDR2 is YYREEE (reference sequence). This clonotype was seen a few times. TCRdb re-analysed the reads in MiXCR, keeping a single row per CDR3 protein. The table records more than 8,500 distinct CDR3 sequences, 20% of them present only once. This chain joins TRBV5-4 and TRBJ2-7; no definite D call. The source material was CD4+ T cells from bronchoalveolar lavage. This receptor was taken from a human donor with sarcoidosis (Löfgren's syndrome or another form), or a control subject (not recorded which). The CDR3 DNA is TGTGCCAGCAGCCAAGGGTCGTCCTACGAGCAGTACTTC. This gives the protein CASSQGSSYEQYF.